Described below is a single T cell receptor (beta chain) sequence and its context. Its cognate antigen is unknown. Trimming shortened V by 0 bases and J by 7 bases, and 10 bases separated the two germline ends. The CDR3 sequence is 13 residues long. Germline CDR1 and CDR2: LGHNA and YSLEER. These data belong to a study of T cell responses to AZD1222 COVID-19 vaccine. The assay was immunoSEQ multiplex PCR, and TCRdb's table has in-frame clones only and misses some. The sample records some 86,000 clones, 85% to 90% being singletons. Study findings and constraints: As reported, nearly half of all spike-specific TCRs target variant regions that are unmutated. Among those given AZD1222, only six were seropositive at baseline.

The receptor was isolated from an adult who received the AZD1222 COVID-19 vaccine. This specimen was peripheral blood, taken 28 days after the second AZD1222 dose. The V call is TRBV4-3, the J call TRBJ2-7; no clear D gene. The CDR3 DNA reads TGCGCCAGCAGCCAAGATCCGTCGAGGGAGCAGTACTTC. Protein: CASSQDPSREQYF.